This T cell receptor beta chain was profiled in a study of cytomegalovirus exposure and HLA in healthy donors. Study results and limitations: Subsequent analysis found a tendency for first-cohort TCR clusters to co-occur within the 95 to 150 validation repertoires. In vitro confirmation showed a few CMV-associated chains to be CMV antigen specific. It was 150 to 200 TCR beta chains that were listed as cytomegalovirus-associated.

In regard to this clone: Its antigen is not identified.

Profiled with immunoSEQ multiplex PCR; TCRdb holds only in-frame clones, not every one. The sample shows 180,000 or so clones, 65% to 90% of them seen only once. The approximately 120-subject validation cohort, separate from the approximately 640-subject first cohort, included the donors. Germline V lookup: CDR1 MDHEN, CDR2 SYDVKM. V lost 10 bases, J lost 0 bases, and 15 bases lay in between. The CDR3 totals 14 residues. Material: PBMCs. The chain uses TRBV28 and TRBJ1-1; D remains unclear. This clonotype was sampled from a woman aged 30 to 39 in good health and CMV-seropositive. The CDR3 loop is CATAKDRVNTEAFF. CDR3 coding DNA: TGTGCCACCGCTAAGGATCGGGTGAACACTGAAGCTTTCTTT.